This note documents a single T cell receptor (beta chain) sequence. V shed 6 bases, J shed 4 bases, and the junction held 8 bases outside the gene matches. Per the germline V gene, CDR1 is KGHSH and CDR2 is LQKENI. The CDR3 loop spans 14 amino acids. Authors' data handling: Quantification of nucleated cells was approximated via reference gene primer amplification. Profiled with immunoSEQ multiplex PCR; TCRdb holds only in-frame clones, not every one. V and J calls and clone size follow that table, whereas D and trimming were derived from the DNA. The top ten hold more than 6.5% of the sample, which has roughly 50,000 clones, less than 95% seen once. This entry belongs to a study of blood T cell repertoires in COVID-19. Study information: The United States, Italy and Spain were the sources of the acute and convalescent COVID-19 samples. Sample material is recorded as cDNA or gDNA derived from T cells, B-cell-depleted T cells, or PBMCs.

The specimen was peripheral blood. This chain links TRBV18 with TRBJ1-1, with 7 bases fitting TRBD1. The sequence was obtained from a woman in her 40s with active COVID-19. In nucleotides, the CDR3 is TGTGCCAGCTCCCTCCGGGACAGCGTCACTGAAGCTTTCTTT. Translating it yields CASSLRDSVTEAFF.